The next 5 T cell receptor beta chains were all read from a single sample in a study of control samples from healthy donors and cancer patients. Libraries were prepared by immunoSEQ multiplex PCR; TCRdb keeps only in-frame clonotypes and omits some of them. The profile shows 150,000 to 200,000 clones, approximately 86% of them singletons. Sequencing was done on a sample of blood. These receptors came from a woman under 40 in good health.

This clone came up once. The chain joins TRBV7-9 to TRBJ1-1, with D uncertain. CDR3 size: 13 residues. V dropped 2 bases and J dropped 8 bases, with 12 bases sitting between them. Germline values: CDR1 SEHNR, CDR2 FQNEAQ (reference sequence). The CDR3 region has the DNA TGTGCCAGCAGCTTACATCCCCAGCACGAAGCTTTCTTT. Its translation is CASSLHPQHEAFF.

This clone was recorded once. The rearrangement links TRBV6-1 to TRBJ1-1, with D unresolved. Looked up from germline, CDR1 is MNHNS and CDR2 is SASEGT. Between the trimmed V and J ends, which lost 3 bases and 1 base, there was a span of 3 bases. The CDR3 covers 12 residues. CDR3 DNA sequence: TGTGCCAGCAGTGACAGGAACACTGAAGCTTTCTTT. It encodes CASSDRNTEAFF.

The chain links TRBV5-6 to TRBJ1-2; D possibly corresponds to TRBD1 (5 bases). The CDR3 has 12 residues. V was cut by 4 bases and J by 2 bases, with 6 bases left in between. The V gene's germline CDR1 is SGHDT and CDR2 YYEEEE. CDR3 DNA: TGTGCCAGCAGCAGGGACAACTATGGCTACACCTTC. It is translated as CASSRDNYGYTF. Looking up the rest from reference TRBV5-6 and TRBJ1-2 gives the full variable domain: DAGVTQSPTHLIKTRGQQVTLRCSPKSGHDTVSWYQQALGQGPQFIFQYYEEEERQRGNFPDRFSGHQFPNYSSELNVNALLLGDSALYLCASSRDNYGYTFGSGTRLTVV.

Note on this clone: Additional DNA sequences in this sample encode the identical CDR3. The J gene is TRBJ1-1, the V gene TRBV4-1; maybe TRBD1 (6 bases). The V end was cut by 0 bases, the J end by 4 bases, with 9 bases between. CDR3 length: 14 amino acids. Germline V gives CDR1 MGHRA, CDR2 YSYEKL. In DNA form, the CDR3 reads TGCGCCAGCAGCCAAGACAGGGGAACCACTGAAGCTTTCTTT. It encodes CASSQDRGTTEAFF.

The rearrangement uses TRBV19 and TRBJ2-2; perhaps TRBD1 as D (6 bases). The V end was cut by 7 bases, the J end by 4 bases, with 16 bases between. Germline V gene lookup returns CDR1 LNHDA and CDR2 SQIVND (reference sequence). CDR3 length: 15 amino acids. This CDR3 is CASTVTWGLTGELFF. DNA for the CDR3: TGTGCCAGTACCGTTACGTGGGGGCTCACCGGGGAGCTGTTTTTT.